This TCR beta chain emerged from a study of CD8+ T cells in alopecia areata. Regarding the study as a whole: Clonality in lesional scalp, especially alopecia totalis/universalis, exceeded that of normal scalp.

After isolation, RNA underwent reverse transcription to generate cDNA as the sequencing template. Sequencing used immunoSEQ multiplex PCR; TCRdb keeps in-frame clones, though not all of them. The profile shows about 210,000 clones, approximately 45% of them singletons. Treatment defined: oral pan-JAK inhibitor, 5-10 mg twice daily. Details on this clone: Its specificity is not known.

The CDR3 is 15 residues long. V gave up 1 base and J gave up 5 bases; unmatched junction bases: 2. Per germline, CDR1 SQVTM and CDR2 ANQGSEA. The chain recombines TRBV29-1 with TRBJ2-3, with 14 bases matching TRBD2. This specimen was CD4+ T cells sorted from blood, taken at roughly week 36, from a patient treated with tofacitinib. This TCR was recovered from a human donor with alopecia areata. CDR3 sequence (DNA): TGCAGCGTTGAAGGACTAGCGGGAGGGTTAGATACGCAGTATTTT. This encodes CSVEGLAGGLDTQYF.